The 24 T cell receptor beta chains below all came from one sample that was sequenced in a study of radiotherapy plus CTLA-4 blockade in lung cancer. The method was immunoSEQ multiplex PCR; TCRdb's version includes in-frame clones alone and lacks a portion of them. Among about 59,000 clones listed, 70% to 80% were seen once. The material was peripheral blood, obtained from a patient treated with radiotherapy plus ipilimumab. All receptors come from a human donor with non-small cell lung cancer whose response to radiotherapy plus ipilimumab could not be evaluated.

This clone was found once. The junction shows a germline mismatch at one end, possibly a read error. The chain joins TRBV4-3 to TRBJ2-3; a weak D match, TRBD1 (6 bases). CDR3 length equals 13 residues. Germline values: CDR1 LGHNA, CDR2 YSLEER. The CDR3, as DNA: TGCGCCAGCAGCCAAGAGGAGACAGGTACGCAGTATTTT. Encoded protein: CASSQEETGTQYF.

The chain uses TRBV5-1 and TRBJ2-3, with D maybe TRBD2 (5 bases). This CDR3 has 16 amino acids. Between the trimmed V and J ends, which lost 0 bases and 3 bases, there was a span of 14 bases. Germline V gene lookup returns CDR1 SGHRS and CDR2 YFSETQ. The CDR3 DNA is TGCGCCAGCAGCTTGGAAGGCACCCCGGGGACAGATACGCAGTATTTT. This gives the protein CASSLEGTPGTDTQYF. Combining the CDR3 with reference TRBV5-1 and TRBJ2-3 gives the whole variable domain KAGVTQTPRYLIKTRGQQVTLSCSPISGHRSVSWYQQTPGQGLQFLFEYFSETQRNKGNFPGRFSGRQFSNSRSEMNVSTLELGDSALYLCASSLEGTPGTDTQYFGPGTRLTVL.

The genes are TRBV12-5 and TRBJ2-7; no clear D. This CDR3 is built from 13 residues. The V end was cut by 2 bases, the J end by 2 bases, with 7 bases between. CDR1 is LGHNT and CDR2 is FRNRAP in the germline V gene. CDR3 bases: TGTGCTAGTGGTTTGCCTACCACCTACGAGCAGTACTTC. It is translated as CASGLPTTYEQYF.

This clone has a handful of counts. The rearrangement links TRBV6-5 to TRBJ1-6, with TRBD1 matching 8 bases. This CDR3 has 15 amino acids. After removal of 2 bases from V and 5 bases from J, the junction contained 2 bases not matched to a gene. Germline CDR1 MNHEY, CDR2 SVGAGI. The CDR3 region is CASSYADRDNSPLHF. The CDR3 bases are TGTGCCAGCAGTTACGCGGACAGGGATAATTCACCCCTCCACTTT.

The CDR3 is CASSPSEVGGGTDTQYF. In DNA, the CDR3 is TGTGCCAGCAGCCCATCAGAGGTGGGCGGGGGCACAGATACGCAGTATTTT. This chain joins TRBV7-2 and TRBJ2-3; a weak D match, TRBD2 (6 bases). CDR1 is SGHTA and CDR2 is FQGNSA in the germline V gene. Trimming left V 5 bases short and J 1 base short, with 19 bases between. CDR3 length equals 17 residues. Looking up the rest from reference TRBV7-2 and TRBJ2-3 gives the full variable domain: GAGVSQSPSNKVTEKGKDVELRCDPISGHTALYWYRQSLGQGLEFLIYFQGNSAPDKSGLPSDRFSAERTGGSVSTLTIQRTQQEDSAVYLCASSPSEVGGGTDTQYFGPGTRLTVL.

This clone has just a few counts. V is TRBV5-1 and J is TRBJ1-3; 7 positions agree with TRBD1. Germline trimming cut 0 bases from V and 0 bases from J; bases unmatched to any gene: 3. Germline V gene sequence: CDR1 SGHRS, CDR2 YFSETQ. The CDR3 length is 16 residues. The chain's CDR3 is CASSLDRGPSGNTIYF. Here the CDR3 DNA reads TGCGCCAGCAGCTTGGACAGGGGACCCTCTGGAAACACCATATATTTT.

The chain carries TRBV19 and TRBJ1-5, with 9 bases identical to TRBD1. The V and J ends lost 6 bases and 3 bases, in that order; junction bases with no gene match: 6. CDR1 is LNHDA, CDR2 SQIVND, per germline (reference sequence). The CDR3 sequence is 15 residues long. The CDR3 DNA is TGTGCCAGTAGAGGGACAGGGAGCCCCAATCAGCCCCAGCATTTT. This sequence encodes CASRGTGSPNQPQHF.

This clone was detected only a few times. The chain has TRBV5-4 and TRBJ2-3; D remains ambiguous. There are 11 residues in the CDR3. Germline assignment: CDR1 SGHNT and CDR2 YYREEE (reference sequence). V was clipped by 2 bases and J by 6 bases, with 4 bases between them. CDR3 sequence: CASSLLDTQYF. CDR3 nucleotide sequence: TGTGCCAGCAGCTTACTGGATACGCAGTATTTT. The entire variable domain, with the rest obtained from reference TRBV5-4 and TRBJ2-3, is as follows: ETGVTQSPTHLIKTRGQQVTLRCSSQSGHNTVSWYQQALGQGPQFIFQYYREEENGRGNFPPRFSGLQFPNYSSELNVNALELDDSALYLCASSLLDTQYFGPGTRLTVL.

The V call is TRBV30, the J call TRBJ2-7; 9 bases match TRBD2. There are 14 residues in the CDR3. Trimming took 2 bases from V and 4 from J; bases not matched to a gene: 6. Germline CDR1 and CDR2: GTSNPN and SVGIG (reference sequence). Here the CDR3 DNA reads TGTGCCTGGAGTCAAGTAGCGGGAGAATACGAGCAGTACTTC. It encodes CAWSQVAGEYEQYF.

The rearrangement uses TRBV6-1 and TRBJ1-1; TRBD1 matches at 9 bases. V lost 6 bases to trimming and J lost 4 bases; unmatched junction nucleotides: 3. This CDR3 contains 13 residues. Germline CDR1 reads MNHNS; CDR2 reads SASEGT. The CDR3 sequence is CASRPDRGTEAFF. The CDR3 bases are TGTGCCAGCAGACCGGACAGGGGCACTGAAGCTTTCTTT.

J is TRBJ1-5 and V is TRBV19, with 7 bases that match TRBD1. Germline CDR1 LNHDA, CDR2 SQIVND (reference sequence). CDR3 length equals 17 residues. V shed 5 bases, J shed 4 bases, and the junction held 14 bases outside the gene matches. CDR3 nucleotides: TGTGCCAGTAGTGGCATCGTTGGGACAGCAATGAATCAGCCCCAGCATTTT. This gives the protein CASSGIVGTAMNQPQHF. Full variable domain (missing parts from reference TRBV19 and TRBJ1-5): DGGITQSPKYLFRKEGQNVTLSCEQNLNHDAMYWYRQDPGQGLRLIYYSQIVNDFQKGDIAEGYSVSREKKESFPLTVTSAQKNPTAFYLCASSGIVGTAMNQPQHFGDGTRLSIL.

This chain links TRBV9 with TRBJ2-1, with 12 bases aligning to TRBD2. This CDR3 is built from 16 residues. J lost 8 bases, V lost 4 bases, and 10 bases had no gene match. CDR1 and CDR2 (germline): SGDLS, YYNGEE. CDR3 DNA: TGTGCCAGCAGCCCAGGAGGAGGACTAGCGGGATATGAGCAGTTCTTC. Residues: CASSPGGGLAGYEQFF.

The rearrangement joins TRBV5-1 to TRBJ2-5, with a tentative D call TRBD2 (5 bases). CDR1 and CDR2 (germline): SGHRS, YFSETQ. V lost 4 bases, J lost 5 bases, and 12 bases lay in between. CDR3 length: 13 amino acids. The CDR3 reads CASSTYGMETQYF. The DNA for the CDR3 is TGCGCCAGCAGCACCTACGGGATGGAGACCCAGTACTTC.

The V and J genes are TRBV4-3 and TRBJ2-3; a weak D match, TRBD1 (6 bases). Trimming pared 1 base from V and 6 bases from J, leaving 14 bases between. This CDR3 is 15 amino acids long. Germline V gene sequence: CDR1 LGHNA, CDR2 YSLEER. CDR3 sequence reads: CASSQVTGFHDTQYF. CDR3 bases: TGCGCCAGCAGCCAAGTCACAGGGTTCCACGATACGCAGTATTTT.

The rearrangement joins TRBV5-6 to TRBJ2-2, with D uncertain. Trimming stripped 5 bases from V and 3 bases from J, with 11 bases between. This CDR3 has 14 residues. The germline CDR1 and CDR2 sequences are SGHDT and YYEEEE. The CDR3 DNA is TGTGCCAGCAGTTACGAGGTAGACACCGGGGAGCTGTTTTTT. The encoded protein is CASSYEVDTGELFF.

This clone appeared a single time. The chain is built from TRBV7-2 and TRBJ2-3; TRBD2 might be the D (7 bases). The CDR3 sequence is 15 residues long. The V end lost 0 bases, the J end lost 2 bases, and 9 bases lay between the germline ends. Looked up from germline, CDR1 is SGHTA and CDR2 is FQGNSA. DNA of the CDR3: TGTGCCAGCAGCTTAGCGGGGGGGCCCACAGATACGCAGTATTTT. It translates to CASSLAGGPTDTQYF.

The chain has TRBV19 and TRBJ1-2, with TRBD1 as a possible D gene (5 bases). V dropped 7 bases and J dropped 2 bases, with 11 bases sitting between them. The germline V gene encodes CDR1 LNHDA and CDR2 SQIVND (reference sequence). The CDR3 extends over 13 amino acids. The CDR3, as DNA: TGTGCCAGTAACACAGGATCGAACTATGGCTACACCTTC. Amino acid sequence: CASNTGSNYGYTF.

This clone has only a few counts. CDR3 loop: CASSSTGGNQPQHF. The CDR3 nucleotides are TGTGCCAGCAGCTCGACAGGGGGCAATCAGCCCCAGCATTTT. The chain has TRBV7-2 and TRBJ1-5, with TRBD1 matching 8 bases. The V gene end was trimmed by 4 bases and the J gene end by 2 bases; junction bases not matched to a gene: 1. The CDR3 totals 14 residues. In germline, CDR1 is SGHTA, CDR2 FQGNSA.

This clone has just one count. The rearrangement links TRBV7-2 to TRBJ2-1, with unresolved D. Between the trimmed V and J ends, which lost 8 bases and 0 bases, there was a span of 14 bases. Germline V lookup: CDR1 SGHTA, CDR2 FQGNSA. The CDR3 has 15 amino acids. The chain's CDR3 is CASGRRIRSYNEQFF. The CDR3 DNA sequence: TGTGCCAGCGGTAGGAGAATTCGCTCCTACAATGAGCAGTTCTTC.

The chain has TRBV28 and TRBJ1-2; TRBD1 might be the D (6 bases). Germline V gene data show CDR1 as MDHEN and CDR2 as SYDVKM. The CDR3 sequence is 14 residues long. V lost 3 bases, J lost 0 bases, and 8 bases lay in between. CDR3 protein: CASSLDSANYGYTF. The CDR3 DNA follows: TGTGCCAGCAGTTTGGACAGCGCTAACTATGGCTACACCTTC.

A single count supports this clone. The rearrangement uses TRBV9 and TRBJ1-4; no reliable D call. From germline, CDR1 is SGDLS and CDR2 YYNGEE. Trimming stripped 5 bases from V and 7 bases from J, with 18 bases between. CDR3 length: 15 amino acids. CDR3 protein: CASSEGWIESEKLFF. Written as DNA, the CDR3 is TGTGCCAGCAGTGAGGGATGGATCGAGAGTGAAAAACTGTTTTTT.

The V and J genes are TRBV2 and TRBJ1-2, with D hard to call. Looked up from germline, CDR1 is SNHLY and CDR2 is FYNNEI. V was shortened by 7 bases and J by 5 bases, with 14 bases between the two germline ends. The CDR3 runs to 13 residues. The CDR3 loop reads CASKEELRYGYTF. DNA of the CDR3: TGTGCCAGCAAGGAGGAGTTAAGATATGGCTACACCTTC.

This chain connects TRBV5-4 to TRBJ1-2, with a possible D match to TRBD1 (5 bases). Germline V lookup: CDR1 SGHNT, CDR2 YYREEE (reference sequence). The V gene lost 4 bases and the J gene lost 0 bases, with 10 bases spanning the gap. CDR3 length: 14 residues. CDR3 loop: CASSPDRANYGYTF. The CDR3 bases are TGTGCCAGCAGCCCCGACAGAGCTAACTATGGCTACACCTTC.

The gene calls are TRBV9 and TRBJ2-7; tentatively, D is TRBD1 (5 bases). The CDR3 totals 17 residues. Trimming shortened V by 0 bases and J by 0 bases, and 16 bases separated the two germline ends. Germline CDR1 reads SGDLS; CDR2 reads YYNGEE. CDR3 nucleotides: TGTGCCAGCAGCGTAGATCCACAGGCGGCCGCCTCCTACGAGCAGTACTTC. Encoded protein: CASSVDPQAAASYEQYF.